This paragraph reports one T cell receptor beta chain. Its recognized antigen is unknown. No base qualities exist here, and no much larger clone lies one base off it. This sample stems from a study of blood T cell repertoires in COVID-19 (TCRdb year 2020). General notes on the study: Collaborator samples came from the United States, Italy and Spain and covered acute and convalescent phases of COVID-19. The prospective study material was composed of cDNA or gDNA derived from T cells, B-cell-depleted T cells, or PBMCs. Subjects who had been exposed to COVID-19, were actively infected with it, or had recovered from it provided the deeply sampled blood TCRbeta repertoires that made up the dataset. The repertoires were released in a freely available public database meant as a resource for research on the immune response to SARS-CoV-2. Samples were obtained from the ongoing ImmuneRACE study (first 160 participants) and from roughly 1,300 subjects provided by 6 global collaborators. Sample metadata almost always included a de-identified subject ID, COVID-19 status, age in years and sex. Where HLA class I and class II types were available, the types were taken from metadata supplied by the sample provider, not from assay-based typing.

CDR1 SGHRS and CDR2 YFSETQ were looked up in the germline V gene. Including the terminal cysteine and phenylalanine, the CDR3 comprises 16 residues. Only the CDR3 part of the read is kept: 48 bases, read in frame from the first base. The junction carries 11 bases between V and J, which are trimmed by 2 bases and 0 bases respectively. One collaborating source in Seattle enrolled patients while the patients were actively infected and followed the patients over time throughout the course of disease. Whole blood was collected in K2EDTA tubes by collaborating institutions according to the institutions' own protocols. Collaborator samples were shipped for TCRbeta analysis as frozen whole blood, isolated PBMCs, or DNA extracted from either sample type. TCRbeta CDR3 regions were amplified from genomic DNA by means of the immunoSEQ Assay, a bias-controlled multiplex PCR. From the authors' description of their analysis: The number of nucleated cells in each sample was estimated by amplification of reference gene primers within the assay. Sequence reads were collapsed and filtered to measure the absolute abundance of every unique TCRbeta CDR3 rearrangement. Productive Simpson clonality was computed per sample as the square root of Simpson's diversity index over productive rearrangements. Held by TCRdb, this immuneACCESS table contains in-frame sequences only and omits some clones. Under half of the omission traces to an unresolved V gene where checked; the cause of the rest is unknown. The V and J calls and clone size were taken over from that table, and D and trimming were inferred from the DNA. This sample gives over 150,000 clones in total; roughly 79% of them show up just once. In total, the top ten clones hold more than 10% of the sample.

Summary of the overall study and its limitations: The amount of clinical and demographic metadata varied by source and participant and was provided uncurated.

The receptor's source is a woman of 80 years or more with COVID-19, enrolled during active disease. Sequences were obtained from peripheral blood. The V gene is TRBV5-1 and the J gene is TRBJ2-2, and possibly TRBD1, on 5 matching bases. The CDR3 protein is CASSLYRRSNTGELFF. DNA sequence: TGCGCCAGCAGCTTATACAGGCGATCGAACACCGGGGAGCTGTTTTTT.